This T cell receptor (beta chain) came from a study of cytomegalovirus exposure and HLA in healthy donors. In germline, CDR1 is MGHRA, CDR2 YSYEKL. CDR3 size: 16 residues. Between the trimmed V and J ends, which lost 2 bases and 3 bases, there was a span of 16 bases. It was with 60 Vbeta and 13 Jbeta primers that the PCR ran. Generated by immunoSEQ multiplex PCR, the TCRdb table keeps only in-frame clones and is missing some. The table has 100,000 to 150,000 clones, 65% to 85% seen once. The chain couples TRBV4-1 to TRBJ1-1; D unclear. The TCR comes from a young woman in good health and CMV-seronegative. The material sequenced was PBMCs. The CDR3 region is CASSQPSEGIYTEAFF. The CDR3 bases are TGCGCCAGCAGCCAACCTAGCGAAGGGATTTACACTGAAGCTTTCTTT.